This T cell receptor beta chain was documented in a study of regulatory T cells in long-lasting Graves disease. Regarding the study as a whole: Accuracy could have been hurt by small sample size. Favored usage of TRBV28, TRBJ1-2 and TRBJ2-5 was recorded in persistent disease. In persistent patients, shared public clonotypes (more than 2,500) outnumbered those in new patients (about 1,000).

Relying on iRepertoire HTBI primers and Arm-PCR of CDR3 regions, the team built TCR beta libraries. In TCRdb, the multiplex PCR reads were re-called with MiXCR into one record per CDR3 protein. This table has 500,000 to 800,000 distinct CDR3 sequences, approximately 31% appearing once. Described time point: persistent/refractory GD, antithyroid drugs over 5 years with positive TRAb. RNA extracted from PBMCs served as the sequencing template. An endocrinology department located in Xi'an, China, was where the patients came from. Germline CDR1 and CDR2: SEHNR and FQNEAQ (reference sequence). Trimming cost V 10 bases and J 7 bases, with 22 bases left between them. The CDR3 is made up of 14 amino acids. Note on this clonotype: Its antigen is currently unknown.

The material sequenced was peripheral blood mononuclear cells (PBMCs), taken when the disease was refractory, from a patient treated with antithyroid drugs. This chain connects TRBV7-9 to TRBJ1-1, with unresolved D. The sequence derives from a female donor with Graves disease. The CDR3 loop reads CAIPREEAAFEAFF. CDR3 DNA sequence: TGTGCCATCCCTCGGGAGGAGGCGGCCTTTGAAGCTTTCTTT.